This TCR beta chain is from a study of beta chain features in type 1 diabetes. Expressed TCRB transcripts were sequenced because the entire RNA isolate underwent reverse transcription. TCRdb's table, derived via immunoSEQ multiplex PCR, lists solely in-frame clones and lacks some. The sample includes 55,000 to 85,000 clones, approximately 50% of them seen just once. Study conclusions and caveats: More deletions and fewer insertions at VDJ junctions were found in patients with type 1 diabetes. Significant though moderate, a shortening of TCRB CDR3s appeared in all four CD4+ subsets of Type 1 diabetes patients. PCR might preferentially amplify shorter templates, equally in patients and controls.

J gave up 5 bases and V 8 bases, and 5 bases lay outside the gene matches. This CDR3 contains 13 residues. Germline loops: CDR1 GTSNPN, CDR2 SVGIG (reference sequence). With respect to this clone: What it binds is unknown.

The sequence derives from a man aged 25-40 years with type 1 diabetes. The chain joins TRBV30 to TRBJ1-6, with 8 positions matching TRBD1. Sequenced sample: central memory CD4+ T cells from blood. CDR3 in amino acids: CAGDRGDNSPLHF. CDR3 sequence (DNA): TGTGCCGGAGACAGGGGAGATAATTCACCCCTCCACTTT.